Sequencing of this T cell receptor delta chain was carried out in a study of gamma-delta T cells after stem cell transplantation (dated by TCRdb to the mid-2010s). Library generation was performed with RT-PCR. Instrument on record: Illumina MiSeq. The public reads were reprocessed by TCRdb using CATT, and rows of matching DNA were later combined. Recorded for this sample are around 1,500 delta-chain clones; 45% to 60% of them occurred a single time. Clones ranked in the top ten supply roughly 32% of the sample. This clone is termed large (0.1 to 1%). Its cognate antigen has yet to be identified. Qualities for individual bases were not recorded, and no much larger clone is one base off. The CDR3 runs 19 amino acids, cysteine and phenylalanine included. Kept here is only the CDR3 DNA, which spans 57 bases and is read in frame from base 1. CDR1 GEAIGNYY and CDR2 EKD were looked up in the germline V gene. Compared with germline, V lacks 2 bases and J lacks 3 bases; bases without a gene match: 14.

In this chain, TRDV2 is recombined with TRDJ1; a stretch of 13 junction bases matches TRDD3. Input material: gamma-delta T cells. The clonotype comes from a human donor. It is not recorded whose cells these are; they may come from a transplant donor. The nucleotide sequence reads TGTGCCTGTGACAAGCTACTGGGGGATACGGCGCGGTACCCCGATAAACTCATCTTT. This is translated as CACDKLLGDTARYPDKLIF.